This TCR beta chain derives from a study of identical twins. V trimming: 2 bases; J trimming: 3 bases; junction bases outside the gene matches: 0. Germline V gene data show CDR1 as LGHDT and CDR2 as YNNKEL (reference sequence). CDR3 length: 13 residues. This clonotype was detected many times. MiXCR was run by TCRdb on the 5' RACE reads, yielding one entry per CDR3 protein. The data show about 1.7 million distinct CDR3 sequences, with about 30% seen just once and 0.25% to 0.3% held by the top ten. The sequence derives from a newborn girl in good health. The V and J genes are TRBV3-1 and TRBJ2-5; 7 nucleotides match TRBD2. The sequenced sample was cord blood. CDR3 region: CASSQLAEETQYF. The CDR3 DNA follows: TGTGCCAGCAGCCAACTAGCGGAAGAGACCCAGTACTTC.